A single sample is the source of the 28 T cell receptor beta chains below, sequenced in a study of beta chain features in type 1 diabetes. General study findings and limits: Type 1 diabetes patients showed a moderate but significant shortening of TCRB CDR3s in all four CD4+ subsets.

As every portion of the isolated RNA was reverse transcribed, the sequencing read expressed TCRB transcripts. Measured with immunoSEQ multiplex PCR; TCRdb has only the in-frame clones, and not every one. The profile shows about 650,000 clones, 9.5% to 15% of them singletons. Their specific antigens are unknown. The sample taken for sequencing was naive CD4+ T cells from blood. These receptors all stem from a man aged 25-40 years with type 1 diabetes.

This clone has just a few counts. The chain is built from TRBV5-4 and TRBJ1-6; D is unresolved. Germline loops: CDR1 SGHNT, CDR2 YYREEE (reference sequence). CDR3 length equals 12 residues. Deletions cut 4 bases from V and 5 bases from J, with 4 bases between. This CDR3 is CASSLDNSPLHF. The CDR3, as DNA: TGTGCCAGCAGCCTGGATAATTCACCCCTCCACTTT.

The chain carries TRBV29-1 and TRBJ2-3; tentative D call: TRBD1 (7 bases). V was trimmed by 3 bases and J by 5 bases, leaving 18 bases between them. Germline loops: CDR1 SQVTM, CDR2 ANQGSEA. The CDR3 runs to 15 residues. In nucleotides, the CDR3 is TGCAGCGTTGATCAGCAGGGGGGCCTAGGAGATACGCAGTATTTT. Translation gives CSVDQQGGLGDTQYF.

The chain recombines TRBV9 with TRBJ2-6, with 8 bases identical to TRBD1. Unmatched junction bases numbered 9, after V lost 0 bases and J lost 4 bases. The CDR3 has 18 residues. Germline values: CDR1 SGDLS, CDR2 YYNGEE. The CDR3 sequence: CASSVAQGAQPGANVLTF. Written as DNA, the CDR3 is TGTGCCAGCAGCGTAGCTCAGGGGGCGCAACCAGGGGCCAACGTCCTGACTTTC.

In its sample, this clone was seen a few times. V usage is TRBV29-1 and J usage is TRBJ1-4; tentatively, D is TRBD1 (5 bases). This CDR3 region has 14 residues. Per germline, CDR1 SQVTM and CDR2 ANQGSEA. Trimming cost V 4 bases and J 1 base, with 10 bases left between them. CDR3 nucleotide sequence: TGCAGCGTTGGGCGCAGGGAAACTAATGAAAAACTGTTTTTT. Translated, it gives CSVGRRETNEKLFF.

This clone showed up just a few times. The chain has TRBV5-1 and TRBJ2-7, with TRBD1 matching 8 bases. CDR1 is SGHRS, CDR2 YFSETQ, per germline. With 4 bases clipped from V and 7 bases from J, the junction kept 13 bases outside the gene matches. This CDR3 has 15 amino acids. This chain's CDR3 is CASSVDRANLYEQYF. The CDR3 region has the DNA TGCGCCAGCAGCGTGGACAGGGCCAATCTGTATGAGCAGTACTTC.

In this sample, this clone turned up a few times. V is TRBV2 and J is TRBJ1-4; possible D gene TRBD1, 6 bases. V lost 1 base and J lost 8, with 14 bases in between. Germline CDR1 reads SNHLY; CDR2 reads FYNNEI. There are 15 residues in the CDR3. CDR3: CASSEEAGVWEKLFF. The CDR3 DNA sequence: TGTGCCAGCAGTGAAGAGGCAGGGGTGTGGGAAAAACTGTTTTTT.

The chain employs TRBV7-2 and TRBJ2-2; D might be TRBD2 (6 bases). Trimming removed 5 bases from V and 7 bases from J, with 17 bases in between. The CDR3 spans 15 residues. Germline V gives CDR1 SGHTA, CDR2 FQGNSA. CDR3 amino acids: CASSSGQGFHGELFF. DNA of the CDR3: TGTGCCAGCAGCAGCGGGCAGGGCTTTCACGGGGAGCTGTTTTTT.

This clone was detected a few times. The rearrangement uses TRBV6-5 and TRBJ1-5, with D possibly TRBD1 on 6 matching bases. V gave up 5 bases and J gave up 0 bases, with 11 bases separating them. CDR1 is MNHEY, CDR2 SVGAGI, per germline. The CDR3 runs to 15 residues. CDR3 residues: CASSQGTYSNQPQHF. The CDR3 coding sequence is TGTGCCAGCAGTCAGGGGACGTATAGCAATCAGCCCCAGCATTTT.

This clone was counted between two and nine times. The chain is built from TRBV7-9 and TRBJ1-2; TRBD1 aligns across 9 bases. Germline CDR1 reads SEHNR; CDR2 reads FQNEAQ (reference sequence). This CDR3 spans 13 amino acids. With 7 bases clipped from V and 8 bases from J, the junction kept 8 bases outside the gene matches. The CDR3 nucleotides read TGTGCCAGCAACGGGGACAGGGATTTAGGCTACACCTTC. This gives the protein CASNGDRDLGYTF.

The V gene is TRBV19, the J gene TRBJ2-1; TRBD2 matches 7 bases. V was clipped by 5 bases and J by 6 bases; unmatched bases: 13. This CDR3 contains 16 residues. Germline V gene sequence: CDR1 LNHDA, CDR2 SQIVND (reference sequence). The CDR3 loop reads CASSFPGRGNPNEQFF. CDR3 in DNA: TGTGCCAGTAGTTTCCCAGGGCGGGGGAACCCCAATGAGCAGTTCTTC. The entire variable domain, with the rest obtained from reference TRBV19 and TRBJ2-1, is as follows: DGGITQSPKYLFRKEGQNVTLSCEQNLNHDAMYWYRQDPGQGLRLIYYSQIVNDFQKGDIAEGYSVSREKKESFPLTVTSAQKNPTAFYLCASSFPGRGNPNEQFFGPGTRLTVL.

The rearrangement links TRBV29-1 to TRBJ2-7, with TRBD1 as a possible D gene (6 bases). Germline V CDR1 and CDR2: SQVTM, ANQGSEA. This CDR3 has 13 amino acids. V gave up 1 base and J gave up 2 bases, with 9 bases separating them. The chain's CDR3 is CSVEGTATYEQYF. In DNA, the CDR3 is TGCAGCGTTGAAGGGACAGCTACCTACGAGCAGTACTTC.

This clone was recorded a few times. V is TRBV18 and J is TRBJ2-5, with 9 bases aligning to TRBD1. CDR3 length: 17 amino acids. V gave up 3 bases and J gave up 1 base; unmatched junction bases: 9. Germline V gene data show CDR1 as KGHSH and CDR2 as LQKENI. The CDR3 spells CASSPTFSTGGQETQYF. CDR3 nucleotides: TGTGCCAGCTCACCGACCTTCTCGACAGGGGGCCAAGAGACCCAGTACTTC.

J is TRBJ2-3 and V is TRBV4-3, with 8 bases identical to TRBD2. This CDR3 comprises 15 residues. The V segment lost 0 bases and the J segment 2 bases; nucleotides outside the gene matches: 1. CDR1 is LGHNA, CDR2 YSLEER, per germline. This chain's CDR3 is CASSQDGGVTDTQYF. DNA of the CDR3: TGCGCCAGCAGCCAAGACGGGGGGGTCACAGATACGCAGTATTTT.

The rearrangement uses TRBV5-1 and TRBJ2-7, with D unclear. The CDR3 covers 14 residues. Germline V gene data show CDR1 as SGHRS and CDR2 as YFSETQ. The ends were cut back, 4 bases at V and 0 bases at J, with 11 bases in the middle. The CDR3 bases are TGCGCCAGCAGCAACCCCAGCAGCTCCTACGAGCAGTACTTC. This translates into CASSNPSSSYEQYF.

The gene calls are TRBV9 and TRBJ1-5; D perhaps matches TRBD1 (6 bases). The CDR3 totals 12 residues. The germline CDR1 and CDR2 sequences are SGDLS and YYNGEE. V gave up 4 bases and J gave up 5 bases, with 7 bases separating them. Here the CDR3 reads CASSSGDQPQHF. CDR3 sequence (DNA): TGTGCCAGCAGCTCAGGGGATCAGCCCCAGCATTTT. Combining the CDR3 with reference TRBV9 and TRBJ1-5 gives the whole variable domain DSGVTQTPKHLITATGQRVTLRCSPRSGDLSVYWYQQSLDQGLQFLIQYYNGEERAKGNILERFSAQQFPDLHSELNLSSLELGDSALYFCASSSGDQPQHFGDGTRLSIL.

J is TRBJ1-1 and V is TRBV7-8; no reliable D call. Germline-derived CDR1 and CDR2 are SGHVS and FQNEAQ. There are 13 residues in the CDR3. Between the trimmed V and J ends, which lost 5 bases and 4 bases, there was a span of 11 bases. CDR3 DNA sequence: TGTGCCAGCAGCCTTCGATTTGGCACTGAAGCTTTCTTT. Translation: CASSLRFGTEAFF.

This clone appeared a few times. CDR3 in amino acids: CASRPPGALGEQYF. DNA for the CDR3: TGTGCCAGTAGACCCCCGGGGGCCCTCGGCGAGCAGTACTTC. This chain connects TRBV19 to TRBJ2-7; the D gene could be TRBD1 or TRBD2 (6 bases each). Per germline, CDR1 LNHDA and CDR2 SQIVND (reference sequence). The V gene lost 6 bases and the J gene lost 6 bases, with 18 bases spanning the gap. The CDR3 contains 14 residues.

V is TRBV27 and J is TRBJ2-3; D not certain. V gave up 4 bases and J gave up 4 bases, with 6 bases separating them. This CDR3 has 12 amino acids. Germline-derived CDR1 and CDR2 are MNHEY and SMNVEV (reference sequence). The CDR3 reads CASSSLADTQYF. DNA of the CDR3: TGTGCCAGCAGTTCTCTAGCAGATACGCAGTATTTT.

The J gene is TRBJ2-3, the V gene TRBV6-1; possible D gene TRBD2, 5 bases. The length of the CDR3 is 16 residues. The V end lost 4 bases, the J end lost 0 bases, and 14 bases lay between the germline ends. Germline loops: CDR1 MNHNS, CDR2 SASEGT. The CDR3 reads CASSGELEWSTDTQYF. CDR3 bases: TGTGCCAGCAGTGGAGAACTAGAATGGAGCACAGATACGCAGTATTTT.

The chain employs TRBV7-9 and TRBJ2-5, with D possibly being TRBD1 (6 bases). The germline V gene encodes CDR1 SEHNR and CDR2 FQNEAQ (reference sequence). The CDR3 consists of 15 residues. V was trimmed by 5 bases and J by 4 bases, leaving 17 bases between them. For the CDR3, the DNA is TGTGCCAGCAGCGCCGAGGGGACAAGTCGAGAGACCCAGTACTTC. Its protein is CASSAEGTSRETQYF.

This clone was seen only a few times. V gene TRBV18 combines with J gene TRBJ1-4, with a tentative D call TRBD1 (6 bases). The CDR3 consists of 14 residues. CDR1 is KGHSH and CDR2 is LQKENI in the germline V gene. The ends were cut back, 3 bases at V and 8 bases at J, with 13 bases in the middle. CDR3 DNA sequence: TGTGCCAGCTCACCCCCGGGGGCGGACGAAAAACTGTTTTTT. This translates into CASSPPGADEKLFF.

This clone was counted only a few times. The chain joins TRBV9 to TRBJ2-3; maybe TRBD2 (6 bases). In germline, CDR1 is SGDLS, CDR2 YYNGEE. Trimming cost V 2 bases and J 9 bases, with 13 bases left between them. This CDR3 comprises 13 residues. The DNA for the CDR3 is TGTGCCAGCAGCGTGCGGGGTTGGGGGACGCAGTATTTT. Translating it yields CASSVRGWGTQYF. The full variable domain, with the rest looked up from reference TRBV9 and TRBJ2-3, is DSGVTQTPKHLITATGQRVTLRCSPRSGDLSVYWYQQSLDQGLQFLIQYYNGEERAKGNILERFSAQQFPDLHSELNLSSLELGDSALYFCASSVRGWGTQYFGPGTRLTVL.

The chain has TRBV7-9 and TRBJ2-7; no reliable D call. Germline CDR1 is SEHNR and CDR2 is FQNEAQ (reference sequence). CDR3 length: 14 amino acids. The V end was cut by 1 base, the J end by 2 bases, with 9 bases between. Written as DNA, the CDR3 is TGTGCCAGCAGCTTAGAGGTATGGGCCTACGAGCAGTACTTC. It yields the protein CASSLEVWAYEQYF. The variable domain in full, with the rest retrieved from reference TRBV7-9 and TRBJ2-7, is DTGVSQNPRHKITKRGQNVTFRCDPISEHNRLYWYRQTLGQGPEFLTYFQNEAQLEKSRLLSDRFSAERPKGSFSTLEIQRTEQGDSAMYLCASSLEVWAYEQYFGPGTRLTVT.

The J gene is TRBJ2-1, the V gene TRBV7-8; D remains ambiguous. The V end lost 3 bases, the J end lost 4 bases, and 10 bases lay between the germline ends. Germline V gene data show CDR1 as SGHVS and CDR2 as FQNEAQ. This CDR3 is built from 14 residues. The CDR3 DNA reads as TGTGCCAGCAGCTTCTCTGACGGTTACAATGAGCAGTTCTTC. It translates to CASSFSDGYNEQFF.

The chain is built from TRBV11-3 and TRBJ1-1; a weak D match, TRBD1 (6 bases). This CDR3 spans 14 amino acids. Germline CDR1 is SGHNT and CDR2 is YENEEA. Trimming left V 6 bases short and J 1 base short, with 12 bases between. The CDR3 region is CASSTGTGNTEAFF. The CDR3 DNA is TGTGCCAGCAGTACAGGGACGGGGAACACTGAAGCTTTCTTT.

The CDR3 reads CASSPRTSGGYNEQFF. In nucleotides, the CDR3 is TGTGCCAGCAGTCCCAGAACCAGCGGGGGATACAATGAGCAGTTCTTC. The chain couples TRBV2 to TRBJ2-1; TRBD2 aligns across 8 bases. Germline CDR1 is SNHLY and CDR2 is FYNNEI. After removal of 5 bases from V and 4 bases from J, the junction contained 10 bases not matched to a gene. The CDR3 covers 16 residues. The full variable domain, rest sourced from reference TRBV2 and TRBJ2-1, is EPEVTQTPSHQVTQMGQEVILRCVPISNHLYFYWYRQILGQKVEFLVSFYNNEISEKSEIFDDQFSVERPDGSNFTLKIRSTKLEDSAMYFCASSPRTSGGYNEQFFGPGTRLTVL.

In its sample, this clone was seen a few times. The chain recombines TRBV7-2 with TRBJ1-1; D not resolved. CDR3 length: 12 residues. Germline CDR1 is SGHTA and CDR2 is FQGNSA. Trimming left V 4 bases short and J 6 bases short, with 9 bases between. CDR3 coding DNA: TGTGCCAGCAGCTCAAATTGGCCTGAAGCTTTCTTT. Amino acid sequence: CASSSNWPEAFF.

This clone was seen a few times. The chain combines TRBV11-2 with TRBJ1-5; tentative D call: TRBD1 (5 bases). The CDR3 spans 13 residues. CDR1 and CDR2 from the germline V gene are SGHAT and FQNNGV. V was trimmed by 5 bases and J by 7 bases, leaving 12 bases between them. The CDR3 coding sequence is TGTGCCAGCAGCCCCGGACCAGGGCAGCCCCAGCATTTT. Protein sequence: CASSPGPGQPQHF.